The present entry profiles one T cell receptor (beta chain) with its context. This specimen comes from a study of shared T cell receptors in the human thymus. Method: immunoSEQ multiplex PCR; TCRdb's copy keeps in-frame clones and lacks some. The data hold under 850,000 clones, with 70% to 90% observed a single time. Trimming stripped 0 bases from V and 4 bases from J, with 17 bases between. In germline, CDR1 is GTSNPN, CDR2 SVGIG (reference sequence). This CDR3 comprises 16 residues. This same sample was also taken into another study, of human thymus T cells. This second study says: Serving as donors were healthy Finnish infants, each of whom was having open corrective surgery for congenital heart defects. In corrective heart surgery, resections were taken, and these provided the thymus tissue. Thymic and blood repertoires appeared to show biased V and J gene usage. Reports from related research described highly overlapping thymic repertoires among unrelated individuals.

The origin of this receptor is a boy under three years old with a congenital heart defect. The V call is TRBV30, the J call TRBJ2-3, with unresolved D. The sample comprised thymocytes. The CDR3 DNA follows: TGTGCCTGGAGTGTAAAGGAGACTTTCTCCCCAGATACGCAGTATTTT. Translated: CAWSVKETFSPDTQYF.